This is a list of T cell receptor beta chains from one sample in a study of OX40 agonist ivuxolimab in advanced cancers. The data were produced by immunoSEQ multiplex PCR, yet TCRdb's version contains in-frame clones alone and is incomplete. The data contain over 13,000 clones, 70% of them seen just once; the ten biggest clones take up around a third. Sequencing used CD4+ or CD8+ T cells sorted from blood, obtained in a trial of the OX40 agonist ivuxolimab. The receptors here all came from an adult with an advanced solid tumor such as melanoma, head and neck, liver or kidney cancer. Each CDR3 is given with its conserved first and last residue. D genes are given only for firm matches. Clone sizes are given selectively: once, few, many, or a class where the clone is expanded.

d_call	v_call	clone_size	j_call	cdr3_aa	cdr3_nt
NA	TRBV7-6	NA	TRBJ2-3	CASSLYGDGADTQYF	TGTGCCAGCAGCTTATATGGGGACGGGGCAGATACGCAGTATTTT
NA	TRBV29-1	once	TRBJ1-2	CSVEGQSPNYGYTF	TGCAGCGTTGAAGGACAGTCCCCTAACTATGGCTACACCTTC
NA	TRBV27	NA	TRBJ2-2	CASSFGPSRELFF	TGTGCCAGCAGTTTTGGACCCTCCCGGGAGCTGTTTTTT
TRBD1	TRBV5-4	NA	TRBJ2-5	CASSSTGPQETQYF	TGTGCCAGCAGCTCGACAGGGCCGCAAGAGACCCAGTACTTC
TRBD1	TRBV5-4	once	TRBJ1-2	CASSLQGADYGYTF	TGTGCCAGCAGCTTACAGGGGGCTGACTATGGCTACACCTTC
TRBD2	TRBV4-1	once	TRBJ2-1	CASSQGVGDYYYNEQFF	TGCGCCAGCAGCCAAGGGGTCGGGGACTACTACTACAATGAGCAGTTCTTC
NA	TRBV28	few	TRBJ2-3	CASSFLSGTDTQYF	TGTGCCAGCAGTTTTCTTAGCGGCACAGATACGCAGTATTTT
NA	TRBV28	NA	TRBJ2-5	CASSLWSMSGEETQYF	TGTGCCAGCAGTTTATGGTCCATGTCGGGGGAAGAGACCCAGTACTTC
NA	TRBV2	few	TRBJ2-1	CASGGLGLNEQFF	TGTGCCAGCGGGGGTTTAGGTCTAAATGAGCAGTTCTTC
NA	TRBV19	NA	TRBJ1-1	CASSIGQSQGTEAFF	TGTGCCAGTAGTATAGGACAGTCCCAGGGTACTGAAGCTTTCTTT
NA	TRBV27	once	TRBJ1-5	CASYHLGRNYSNQPQHF	TGTGCCAGTTACCACCTCGGACGGAATTATAGCAATCAGCCCCAGCATTTT
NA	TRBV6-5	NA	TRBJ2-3	CASSYSGSADTQYF	TGTGCCAGCAGTTACTCGGGGTCGGCAGATACGCAGTATTTT
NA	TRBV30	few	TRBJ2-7	CAWSTPEEVLTYEQYF	TGTGCCTGGAGCACCCCAGAGGAGGTTCTAACCTACGAGCAGTACTTC
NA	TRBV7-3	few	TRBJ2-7	CASSLRWGRRGGTYEQYF	TGTGCCAGCAGCTTAAGGTGGGGGCGTAGGGGAGGGACCTACGAGCAGTACTTC
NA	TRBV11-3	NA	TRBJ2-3	CASSLLASLTDTQYF	TGTGCCAGCAGCTTACTGGCTAGTTTAACAGATACGCAGTATTTT
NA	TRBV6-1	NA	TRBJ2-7	CASRQGLSYEQYF	TGTGCCAGCAGACAGGGACTATCCTACGAGCAGTACTTC
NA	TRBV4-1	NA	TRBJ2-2	CASSHRQGGVAGELFF	TGCGCCAGCAGCCATCGACAGGGAGGGGTTGCCGGGGAGCTGTTTTTT
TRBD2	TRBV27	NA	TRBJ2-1	CASSLLHAGGTHNEQFF	TGTGCCAGCAGTTTACTCCACGCGGGAGGGACCCACAATGAGCAGTTCTTC
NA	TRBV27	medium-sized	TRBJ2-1	CASSLGEGVEQFF	TGTGCCAGCAGTTTAGGTGAAGGGGTCGAGCAGTTCTTC
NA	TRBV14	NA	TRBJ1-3	CASKTGKLGNTIYF	TGTGCCAGTAAAACCGGGAAACTTGGAAACACCATATATTTT
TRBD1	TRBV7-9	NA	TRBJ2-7	CASSAKGDRVPSYEQYF	TGTGCCAGCAGCGCCAAAGGGGACAGGGTCCCTTCCTACGAGCAGTACTTC
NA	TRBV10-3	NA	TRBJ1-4	CAISDGGGTNEKLFF	TGTGCCATCAGTGACGGGGGCGGGACTAATGAAAAACTGTTTTTT
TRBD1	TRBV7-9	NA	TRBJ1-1	CASSLGGTGGTEAFF	TGTGCCAGCAGCTTAGGCGGGACAGGGGGCACTGAAGCTTTCTTT
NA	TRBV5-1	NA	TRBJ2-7	CASSSAPDNVYEQYF	TGCGCCAGCAGCTCCGCCCCAGACAACGTCTACGAGCAGTACTTC
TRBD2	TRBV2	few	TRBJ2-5	CASSEGAGGTKRAQYF	TGTGCCAGCAGTGAAGGAGCGGGAGGGACCAAGAGAGCCCAGTACTTC
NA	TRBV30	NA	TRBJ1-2	CAWSDVYGYTF	TGTGCCTGGAGTGATGTGTATGGCTACACCTTC
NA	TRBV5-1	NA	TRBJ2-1	CASSVHESSYNEQFF	TGCGCCAGCAGCGTACACGAGAGCTCCTACAATGAGCAGTTCTTC
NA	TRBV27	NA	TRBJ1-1	CASSLGRATEAFF	TGTGCCAGCAGTTTGGGCAGGGCCACTGAAGCTTTCTTT
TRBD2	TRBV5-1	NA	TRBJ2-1	CASSPRLAGGSSYNEQFF	TGCGCCAGCAGCCCGCGACTAGCGGGAGGGAGCTCCTACAATGAGCAGTTCTTC
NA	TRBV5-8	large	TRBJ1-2	CASSLWGDYGYTF	TGTGCCAGCAGCTTGTGGGGGGACTATGGCTACACCTTC
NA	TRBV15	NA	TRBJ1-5	CATSRGGYQPQHF	TGTGCCACCAGCAGAGGTGGTTATCAGCCCCAGCATTTT
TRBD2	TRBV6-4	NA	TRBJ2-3	CASSDRGSSDTQYF	TGTGCCAGCAGTGATCGCGGGAGTTCAGATACGCAGTATTTT
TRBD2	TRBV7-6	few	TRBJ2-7	CASSLGTSGIGQSGEQYF	TGTGCCAGCAGCTTAGGGACTAGCGGAATAGGACAGTCGGGAGAGCAGTACTTC
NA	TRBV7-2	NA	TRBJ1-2	CASSFGYGYTF	TGTGCCAGCAGCTTCGGCTATGGCTACACCTTC
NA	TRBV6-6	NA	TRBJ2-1	CASTNQKDNEQFF	TGTGCCAGCACCAATCAGAAGGACAATGAGCAGTTCTTC
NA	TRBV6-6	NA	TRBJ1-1	CASDSSNTEAFF	TGTGCCAGCGACAGTTCGAACACTGAAGCTTTCTTT
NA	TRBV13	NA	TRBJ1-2	CASSFDEDKSIYGYTF	TGTGCCAGCAGCTTCGATGAGGACAAGTCCATCTATGGCTACACCTTC
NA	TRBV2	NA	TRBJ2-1	CASSPESATASPEQFF	TGTGCCAGCAGTCCCGAGAGCGCCACCGCTTCCCCTGAGCAGTTCTTC
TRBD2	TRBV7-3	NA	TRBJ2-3	CASSLAGVSDTQYF	TGTGCCAGCAGCTTAGCGGGAGTATCTGATACGCAGTATTTT
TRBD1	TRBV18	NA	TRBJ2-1	CASSPNRDSPYNEQFF	TGTGCCAGCTCACCAAATCGGGACAGCCCGTACAATGAGCAGTTCTTC
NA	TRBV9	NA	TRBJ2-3	CASSVAGLFTDTQYF	TGTGCCAGCAGCGTAGCAGGGCTTTTCACAGATACGCAGTATTTT